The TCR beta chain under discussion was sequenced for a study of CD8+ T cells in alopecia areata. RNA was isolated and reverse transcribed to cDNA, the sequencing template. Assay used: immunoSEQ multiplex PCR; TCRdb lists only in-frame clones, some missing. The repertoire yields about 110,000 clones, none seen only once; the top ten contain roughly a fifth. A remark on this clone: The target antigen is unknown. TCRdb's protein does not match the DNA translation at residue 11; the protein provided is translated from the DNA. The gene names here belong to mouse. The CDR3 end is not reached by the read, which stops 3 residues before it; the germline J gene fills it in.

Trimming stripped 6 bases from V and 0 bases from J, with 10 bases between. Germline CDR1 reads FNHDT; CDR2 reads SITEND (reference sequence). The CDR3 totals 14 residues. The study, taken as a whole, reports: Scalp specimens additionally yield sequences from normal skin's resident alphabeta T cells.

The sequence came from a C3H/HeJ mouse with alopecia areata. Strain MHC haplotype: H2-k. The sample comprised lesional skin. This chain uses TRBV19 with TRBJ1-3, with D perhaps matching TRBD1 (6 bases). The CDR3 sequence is CASTAGDSGNTLYF. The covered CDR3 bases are TGTGCCAGCACCGCAGGGGATTCTGGAAATACG.